The TCR beta chain under discussion was sequenced for a study of graft-versus-host responses after intestinal transplantation. Study background: Recipients uniformly received anti-thymocyte globulin induction, followed by tacrolimus and steroids for roughly 3 years.

Profiled with immunoSEQ multiplex PCR; TCRdb holds only in-frame clones, not every one. The sample lists tens of thousands of clones, 75% to 90% occurring once. Study results and caveats: GvH clone levels peaked in circulation, and this peak was associated with early post-transplant HvG declines. Clonal ratios of graft-versus-host to host-versus-graft in allografts were high for patients exhibiting graft-donor T cell macrochimerism.

Germline V gene lookup returns CDR1 MDHEN and CDR2 SYDVKM. This CDR3 spans 15 amino acids. The V segment lost 2 bases and the J segment 3 bases; nucleotides outside the gene matches: 7. About this clone: Antigen unknown.

The receptor was isolated from a human patient who received an intestinal transplant, so some T cells may come from the graft donor. The chain joins TRBV28 to TRBJ2-7, with 7 positions matching TRBD2. This material consisted of PBMCs, taken 28 days after intestinal transplant. The CDR3 coding sequence is TGTGCCAGCAGTTTAAATCCGGGGACTAACTACGAGCAGTACTTC. Translated, it gives CASSLNPGTNYEQYF.